The 10 T cell receptor beta chains below come from one sample, sequenced in a study of blood T cell repertoires in COVID-19. Assay used: immunoSEQ multiplex PCR; TCRdb lists only in-frame clones, some missing. The sample consists of some 150,000 clones, roughly 84% of them appearing once. The sequenced sample consisted of peripheral blood. These receptor sequences come from a woman in her sixties with COVID-19, enrolled during active disease.

The chain couples TRBV4-2 to TRBJ2-7, with unresolved D. There are 16 residues in the CDR3. V gave up 0 bases and J gave up 0 bases, with 12 bases separating them. Germline V gives CDR1 LGHNA, CDR2 YNFKEQ. The CDR3 region is CASSQDARGSSYEQYF. The DNA of the CDR3 is TGTGCCAGCAGCCAAGATGCACGCGGCAGCTCCTACGAGCAGTACTTC.

V gene TRBV6-5 combines with J gene TRBJ1-1; possible D gene TRBD1, 6 bases. Trimming took 5 bases from V and 1 from J, leaving 14 bases between them. The CDR3 has 15 residues. The germline CDR1 and CDR2 sequences are MNHEY and SVGAGI. The CDR3 DNA sequence: TGTGCCAGCAGTCTCCTCGGACAGCCGAACACTGAAGCTTTCTTT. Protein product: CASSLLGQPNTEAFF.

The rearrangement uses TRBV5-1 and TRBJ1-1; 7 bases map to TRBD1. The CDR3 runs to 13 residues. Trimming took 4 bases from V and 5 from J; bases not matched to a gene: 5. Looked up from germline, CDR1 is SGHRS and CDR2 is YFSETQ. In DNA form, the CDR3 reads TGCGCCAGCAGCCTGACAGGGCGAACTGAAGCTTTCTTT. This codes for CASSLTGRTEAFF.

This sequence joins TRBV6-6 and TRBJ1-6; the D gene is possibly TRBD1 (5 bases). V lost 7 bases and J 4 bases, leaving 17 bases between the germline ends. CDR1 is MNHNY and CDR2 is SVGAGI in the germline V gene (reference sequence). The CDR3 length is 16 residues. Here the CDR3 reads CASKKGTAGYNSPLHF. CDR3 nucleotides: TGTGCCAGCAAAAAGGGGACGGCGGGGTATAATTCACCCCTCCACTTT.

V gene TRBV18 combines with J gene TRBJ1-5; a possible D gene is TRBD1 (6 bases). The CDR3 is 16 amino acids. V lost 3 bases and J 2 bases, leaving 14 bases between the germline ends. The germline gives CDR1 KGHSH, CDR2 LQKENI. The DNA of the CDR3 is TGTGCCAGCTCACCTCTACGACAGGTTGGCAATCAGCCCCAGCATTTT. This translates into CASSPLRQVGNQPQHF.

V is TRBV4-1 and J is TRBJ2-5, with D unclear. This CDR3 region has 13 residues. Germline CDR1 is MGHRA and CDR2 is YSYEKL. V was trimmed by 11 bases and J by 2 bases, leaving 15 bases between them. The CDR3 loop is CARQAGRQETQYF. The CDR3 nucleotides read TGCGCCCGCCAGGCAGGTAGGCAAGAGACCCAGTACTTC.

The J gene is TRBJ1-2, the V gene TRBV7-8, with 7 bases fitting TRBD1. The CDR3 sequence is 15 residues long. V lost 4 bases to trimming and J lost 0 bases; unmatched junction nucleotides: 5. Per germline, CDR1 SGHVS and CDR2 FQNEAQ. CDR3 residues: CASSSRQGTNYGYTF. For the CDR3, the DNA is TGTGCCAGCAGCTCTCGACAGGGCACTAACTATGGCTACACCTTC.

This chain links TRBV19 with TRBJ2-1; 9 bases agree with TRBD1. There are 15 residues in the CDR3. CDR1 LNHDA and CDR2 SQIVND come from the germline V gene (reference sequence). J lost 4 bases, V lost 4 bases, and 5 bases had no gene match. The CDR3 region is CASSNTGGSYNEQFF. In nucleotides, the CDR3 is TGTGCCAGTAGTAATACAGGGGGCTCGTACAATGAGCAGTTCTTC.

The chain couples TRBV19 to TRBJ1-5, with 10 bases aligning to TRBD1. J was trimmed by 7 bases and V by 4 bases; bases with no gene match: 4. Germline V gives CDR1 LNHDA, CDR2 SQIVND (reference sequence). CDR3 length: 14 residues. The CDR3 protein is CASSTDRGPQPQHF. The CDR3 coding sequence is TGTGCCAGTAGTACAGACAGGGGGCCCCAGCCCCAGCATTTT.

This chain connects TRBV2 to TRBJ1-4; tentative D call: TRBD1 (5 bases). CDR1 and CDR2 (germline): SNHLY, FYNNEI. The CDR3 length is 14 residues. The V end lost 3 bases, the J end lost 10 bases, and 15 bases lay between the germline ends. CDR3 loop: CASSEARGEPKLFF. CDR3 nucleotide sequence: TGTGCCAGCAGTGAGGCCCGGGGGGAGCCAAAACTGTTTTTT.